The present T cell receptor (beta chain) was sequenced within a study of CD8+ T cells in alopecia areata. The treatment is: oral pan-JAK inhibitor, 5-10 mg twice daily. Alopecia areata patients gave lesional scalp punch biopsies and peripheral blood samples. Study-wide findings and caveats: Possibly as an HLA-related effect, TCR sharing across patients appeared less clear than in mice. Scalp clonality and expanded CD8+ clones among the top 100 showed significant decreases with tofacitinib.

Extracted from the samples, RNA was reverse transcribed into cDNA to serve as the sequencing template. Measured with immunoSEQ multiplex PCR; TCRdb has only the in-frame clones, and not every one. The data contain under 150,000 clones, 82% of them seen just once; the ten biggest clones take up 25%. Worth noting for this clone: Its antigen remains unidentified.

The V gene's germline CDR1 is PRHDT and CDR2 FYEKMQ (reference sequence). The CDR3 has 15 residues. V was clipped by 0 bases and J by 5 bases; unmatched bases: 7. V and J are TRBV13 and TRBJ2-7, with TRBD2 identical over 7 bases. This TCR came from a human donor with alopecia areata. This specimen was CD8+ T cells sorted from blood, taken at week 4, from a patient treated with tofacitinib. The CDR3: CASSLGRGGIDEQYF. The CDR3 nucleotides are TGTGCCAGCAGCTTAGGTCGCGGGGGAATCGACGAGCAGTACTTC. Drawing the rest from reference TRBV13 and TRBJ2-7, the complete variable domain is AAGVIQSPRHLIKEKRETATLKCYPIPRHDTVYWYQQGPGQDPQFLISFYEKMQSDKGSIPDRFSAQQFSDYHSELNMSSLELGDSALYFCASSLGRGGIDEQYFGPGTRLTVT.